This T cell receptor (beta chain) was profiled in a study of CD8 T cells in ankylosing spondylitis. Findings and limits, study-wide: A TCR beta motif of roughly eight highly homologous variants seemed to mark ankylosing spondylitis blood.

TCRdb called the 5' RACE reads again in MiXCR, with one record for every CDR3 protein. The sample records some 270,000 distinct CDR3 sequences, roughly 32% being singletons. V lost 2 bases to trimming and J lost 0 bases, with 12 bases between them. The length of the CDR3 is 16 residues. CDR1 is SGHVS and CDR2 is FQNEAQ in the germline V gene. To note about this clonotype: Its antigen is currently unknown.

The receptor was derived from a male donor with ankylosing spondylitis or in good health (not recorded which). V and J are TRBV7-8 and TRBJ2-3, with a weak D call TRBD2 (6 bases). What was sequenced was blood, either unsorted or a sorted T cell fraction (not recorded which). The CDR3 bases are TGTGCCAGCAGCTTAAAGCTGGGGGGAAGCACAGATACGCAGTATTTT. It translates to CASSLKLGGSTDTQYF.